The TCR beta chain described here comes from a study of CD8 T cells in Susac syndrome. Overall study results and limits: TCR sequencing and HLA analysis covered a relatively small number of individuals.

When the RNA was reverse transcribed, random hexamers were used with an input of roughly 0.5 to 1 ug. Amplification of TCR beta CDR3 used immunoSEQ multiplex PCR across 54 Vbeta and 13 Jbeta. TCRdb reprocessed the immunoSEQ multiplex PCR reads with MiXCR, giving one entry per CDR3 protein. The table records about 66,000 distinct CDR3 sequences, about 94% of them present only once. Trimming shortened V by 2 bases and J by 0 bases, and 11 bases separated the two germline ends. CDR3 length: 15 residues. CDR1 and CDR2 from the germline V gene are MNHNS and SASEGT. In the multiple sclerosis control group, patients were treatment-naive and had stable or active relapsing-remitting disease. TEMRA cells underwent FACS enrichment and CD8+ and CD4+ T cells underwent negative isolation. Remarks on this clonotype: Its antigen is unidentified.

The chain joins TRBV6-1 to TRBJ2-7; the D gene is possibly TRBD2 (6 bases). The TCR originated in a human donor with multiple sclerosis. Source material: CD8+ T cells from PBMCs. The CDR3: CASSESTGSSYEQYF. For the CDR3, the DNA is TGTGCCAGCAGTGAATCAACCGGGAGCTCCTACGAGCAGTACTTC.